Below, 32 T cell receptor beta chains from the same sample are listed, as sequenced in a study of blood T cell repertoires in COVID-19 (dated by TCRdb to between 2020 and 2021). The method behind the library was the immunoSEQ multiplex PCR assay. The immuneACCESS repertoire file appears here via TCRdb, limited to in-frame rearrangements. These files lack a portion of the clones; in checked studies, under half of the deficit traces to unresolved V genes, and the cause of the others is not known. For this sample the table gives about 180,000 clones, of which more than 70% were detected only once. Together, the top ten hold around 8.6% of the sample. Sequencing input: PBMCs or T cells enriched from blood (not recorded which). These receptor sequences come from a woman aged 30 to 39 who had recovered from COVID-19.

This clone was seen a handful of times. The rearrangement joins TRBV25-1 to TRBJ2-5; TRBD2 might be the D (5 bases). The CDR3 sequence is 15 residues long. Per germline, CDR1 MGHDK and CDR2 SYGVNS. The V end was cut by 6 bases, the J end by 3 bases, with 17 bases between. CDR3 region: CASRPHDYSEETQYF. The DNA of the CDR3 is TGTGCCAGCAGGCCCCACGACTACAGTGAAGAGACCCAGTACTTC.

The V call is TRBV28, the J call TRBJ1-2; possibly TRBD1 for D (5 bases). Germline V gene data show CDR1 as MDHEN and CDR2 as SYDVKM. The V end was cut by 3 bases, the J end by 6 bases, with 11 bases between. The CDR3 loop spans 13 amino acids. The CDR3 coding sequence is TGTGCCAGCAGTTTTTTGGGGGGGGATGGCTACACCTTC. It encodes CASSFLGGDGYTF.

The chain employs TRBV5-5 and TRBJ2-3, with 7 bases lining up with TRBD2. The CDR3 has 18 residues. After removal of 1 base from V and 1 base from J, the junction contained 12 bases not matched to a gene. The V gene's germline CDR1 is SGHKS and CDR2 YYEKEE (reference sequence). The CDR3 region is CASSLSLIAGVRTDTQYF. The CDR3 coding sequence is TGTGCCAGCAGCTTGAGTCTTATCGCGGGAGTCCGCACAGATACGCAGTATTTT.

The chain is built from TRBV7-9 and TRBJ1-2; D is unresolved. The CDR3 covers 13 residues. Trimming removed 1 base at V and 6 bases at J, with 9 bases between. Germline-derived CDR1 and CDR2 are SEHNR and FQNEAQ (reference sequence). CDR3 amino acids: CASSLGGRDGYTF. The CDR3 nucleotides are TGTGCCAGCAGCTTAGGAGGGAGGGATGGCTACACCTTC.

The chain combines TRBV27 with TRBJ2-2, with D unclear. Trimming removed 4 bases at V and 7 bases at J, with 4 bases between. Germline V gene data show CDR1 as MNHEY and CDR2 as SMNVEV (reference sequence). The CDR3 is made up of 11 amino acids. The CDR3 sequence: CASSSVGELFF. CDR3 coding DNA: TGTGCCAGCAGTTCGGTCGGGGAGCTGTTTTTT.

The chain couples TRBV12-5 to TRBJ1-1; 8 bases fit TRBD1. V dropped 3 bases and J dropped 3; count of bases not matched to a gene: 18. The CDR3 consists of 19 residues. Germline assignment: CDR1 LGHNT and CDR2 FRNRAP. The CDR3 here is CASGLLESWQGAGDTEAFF. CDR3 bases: TGTGCTAGTGGTTTACTAGAGAGCTGGCAGGGGGCGGGGGACACTGAAGCTTTCTTT.

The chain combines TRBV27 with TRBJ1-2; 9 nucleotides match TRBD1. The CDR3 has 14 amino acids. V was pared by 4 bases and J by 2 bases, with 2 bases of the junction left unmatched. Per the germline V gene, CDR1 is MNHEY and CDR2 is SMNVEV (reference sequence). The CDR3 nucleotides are TGTGCCAGCAGTTCGGGACAGGGAAACTATGGCTACACCTTC. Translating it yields CASSSGQGNYGYTF.

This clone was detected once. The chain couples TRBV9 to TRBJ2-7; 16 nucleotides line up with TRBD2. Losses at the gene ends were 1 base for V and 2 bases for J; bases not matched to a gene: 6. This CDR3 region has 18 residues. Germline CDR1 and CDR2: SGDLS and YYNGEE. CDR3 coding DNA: TGTGCCAGCAGCGTAACCGGGACTAGCGGGAGGGCCCCCTACGAGCAGTACTTC. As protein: CASSVTGTSGRAPYEQYF.

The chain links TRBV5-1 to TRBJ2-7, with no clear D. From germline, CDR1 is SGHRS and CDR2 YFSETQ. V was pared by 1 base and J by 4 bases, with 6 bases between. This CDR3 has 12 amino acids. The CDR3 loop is CASSLSQYEQYF. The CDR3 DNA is TGCGCCAGCAGCTTGTCACAGTACGAGCAGTACTTC.

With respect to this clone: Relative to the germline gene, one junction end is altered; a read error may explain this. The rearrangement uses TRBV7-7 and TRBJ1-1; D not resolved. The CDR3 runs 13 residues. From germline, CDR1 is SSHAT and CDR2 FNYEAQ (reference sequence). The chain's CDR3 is CASSLEQNTEAFF. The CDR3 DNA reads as TGTGCTAGCAGCTTAGAACAGAACACTGAAGCTTTCTTT.

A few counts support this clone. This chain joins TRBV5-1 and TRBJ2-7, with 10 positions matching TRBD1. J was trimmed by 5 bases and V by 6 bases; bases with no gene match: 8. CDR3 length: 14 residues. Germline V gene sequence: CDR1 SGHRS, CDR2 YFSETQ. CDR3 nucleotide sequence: TGCGCCAGCACCATTGGGGACAGGGGCCACGAGCAGTACTTC. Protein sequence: CASTIGDRGHEQYF. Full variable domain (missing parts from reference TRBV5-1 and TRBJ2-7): KAGVTQTPRYLIKTRGQQVTLSCSPISGHRSVSWYQQTPGQGLQFLFEYFSETQRNKGNFPGRFSGRQFSNSRSEMNVSTLELGDSALYLCASTIGDRGHEQYFGPGTRLTVT.

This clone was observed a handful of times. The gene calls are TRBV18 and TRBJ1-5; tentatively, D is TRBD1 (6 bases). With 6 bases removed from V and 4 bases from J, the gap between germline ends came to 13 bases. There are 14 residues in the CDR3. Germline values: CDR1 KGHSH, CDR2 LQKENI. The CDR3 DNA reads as TGTGCCAGCTCCCCCTCCGGGACAAATCAGCCCCAGCATTTT. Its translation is CASSPSGTNQPQHF.

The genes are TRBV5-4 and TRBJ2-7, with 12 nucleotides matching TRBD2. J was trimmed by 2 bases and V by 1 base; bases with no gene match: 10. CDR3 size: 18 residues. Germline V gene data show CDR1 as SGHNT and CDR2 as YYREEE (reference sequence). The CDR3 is CASSLLPSGRALAYEQYF. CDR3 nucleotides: TGTGCCAGCAGCTTGTTACCTAGCGGGAGGGCCCTCGCCTACGAGCAGTACTTC.

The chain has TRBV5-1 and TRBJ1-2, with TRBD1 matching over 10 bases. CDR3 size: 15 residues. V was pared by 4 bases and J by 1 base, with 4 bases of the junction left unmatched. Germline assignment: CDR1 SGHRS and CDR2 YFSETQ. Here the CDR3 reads CASSPGTGVNYGYTF. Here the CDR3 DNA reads TGCGCCAGCAGCCCCGGGACAGGGGTTAACTATGGCTACACCTTC.

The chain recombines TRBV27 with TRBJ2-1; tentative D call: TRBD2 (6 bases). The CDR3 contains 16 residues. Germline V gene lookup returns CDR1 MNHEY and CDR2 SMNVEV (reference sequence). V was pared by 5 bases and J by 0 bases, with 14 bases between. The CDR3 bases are TGTGCCAGCAGTGGCAGGCGGGGTAGCTCCTACAATGAGCAGTTCTTC. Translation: CASSGRRGSSYNEQFF.

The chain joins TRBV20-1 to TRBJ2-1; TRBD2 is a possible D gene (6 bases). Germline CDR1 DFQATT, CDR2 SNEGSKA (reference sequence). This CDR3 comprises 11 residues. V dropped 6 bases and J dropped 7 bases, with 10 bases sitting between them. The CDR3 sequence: CSALLANEQFF. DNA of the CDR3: TGCAGTGCCCTGCTAGCGAATGAGCAGTTCTTC.

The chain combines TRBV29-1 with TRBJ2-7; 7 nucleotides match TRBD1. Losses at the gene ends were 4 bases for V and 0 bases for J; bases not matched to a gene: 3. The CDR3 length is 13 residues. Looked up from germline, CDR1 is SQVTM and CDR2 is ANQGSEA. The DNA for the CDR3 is TGCAGCGTTGGGGACAGCAGCTCCTACGAGCAGTACTTC. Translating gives CSVGDSSSYEQYF.

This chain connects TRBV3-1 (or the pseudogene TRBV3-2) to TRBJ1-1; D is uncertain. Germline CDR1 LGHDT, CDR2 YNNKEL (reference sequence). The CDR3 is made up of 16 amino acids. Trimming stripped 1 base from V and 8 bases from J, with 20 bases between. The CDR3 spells CASSQGGGERLPEAFF. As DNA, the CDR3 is TGTGCCAGCAGCCAAGGGGGAGGAGAACGGCTCCCCGAAGCTTTCTTT.

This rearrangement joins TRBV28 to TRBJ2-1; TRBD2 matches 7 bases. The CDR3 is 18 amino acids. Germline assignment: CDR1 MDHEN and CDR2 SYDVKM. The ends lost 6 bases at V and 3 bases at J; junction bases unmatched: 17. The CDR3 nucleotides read TGTGCCAGCAGAGAAGACTTGACAGCGGGACTAATCTACAATGAGCAGTTCTTC. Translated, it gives CASREDLTAGLIYNEQFF.

CDR3 nucleotide sequence: TGTGCCAGCAGTGATCAGGGGGTCGGCACTGAAGCTTTCTTT. It yields the protein CASSDQGVGTEAFF. The chain uses TRBV28 and TRBJ1-1; 7 bases align to TRBD1. Germline-derived CDR1 and CDR2 are MDHEN and SYDVKM. The junction had 7 bases not matched to a gene; V was cut back by 5 bases and J by 4 bases. The CDR3 runs to 14 residues.

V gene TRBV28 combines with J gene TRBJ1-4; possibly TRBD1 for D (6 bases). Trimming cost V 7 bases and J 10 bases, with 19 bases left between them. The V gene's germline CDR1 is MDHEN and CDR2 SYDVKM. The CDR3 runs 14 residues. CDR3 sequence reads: CASTESQGIGKLFF. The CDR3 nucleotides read TGTGCCAGCACCGAGTCCCAGGGGATTGGAAAACTGTTTTTT. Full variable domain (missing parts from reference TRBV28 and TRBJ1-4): DVKVTQSSRYLVKRTGEKVFLECVQDMDHENMFWYRQDPGLGLRLIYFSYDVKMKEKGDIPEGYSVSREKKERFSLILESASTNQTSMYLCASTESQGIGKLFFGSGTQLSVL.

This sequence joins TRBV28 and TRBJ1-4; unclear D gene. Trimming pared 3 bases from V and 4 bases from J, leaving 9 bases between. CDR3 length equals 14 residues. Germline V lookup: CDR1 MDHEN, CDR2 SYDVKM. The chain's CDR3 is CASSLAFLNEKLFF. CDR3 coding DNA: TGTGCCAGCAGTTTGGCCTTCCTTAATGAAAAACTGTTTTTT.

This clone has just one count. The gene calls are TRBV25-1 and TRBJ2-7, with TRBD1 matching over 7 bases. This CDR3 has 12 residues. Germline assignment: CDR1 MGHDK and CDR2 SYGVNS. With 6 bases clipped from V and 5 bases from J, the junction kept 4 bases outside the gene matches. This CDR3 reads CASRETGNEQYF. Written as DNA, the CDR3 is TGTGCCAGCAGGGAGACAGGGAACGAGCAGTACTTC.

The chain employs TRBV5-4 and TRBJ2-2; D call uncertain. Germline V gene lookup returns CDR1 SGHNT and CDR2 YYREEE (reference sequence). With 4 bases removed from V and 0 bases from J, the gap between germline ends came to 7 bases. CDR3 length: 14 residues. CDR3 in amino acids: CASSPAANTGELFF. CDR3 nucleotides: TGTGCCAGCAGCCCCGCGGCGAACACCGGGGAGCTGTTTTTT. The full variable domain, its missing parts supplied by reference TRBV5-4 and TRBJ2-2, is ETGVTQSPTHLIKTRGQQVTLRCSSQSGHNTVSWYQQALGQGPQFIFQYYREEENGRGNFPPRFSGLQFPNYSSELNVNALELDDSALYLCASSPAANTGELFFGEGSRLTVL.

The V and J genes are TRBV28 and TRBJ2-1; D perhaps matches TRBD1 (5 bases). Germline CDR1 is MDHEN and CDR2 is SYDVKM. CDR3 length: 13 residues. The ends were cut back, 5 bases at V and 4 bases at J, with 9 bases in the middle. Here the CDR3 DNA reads TGTGCCAGCAGTCCCAACAGGTACAATGAGCAGTTCTTC. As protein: CASSPNRYNEQFF.

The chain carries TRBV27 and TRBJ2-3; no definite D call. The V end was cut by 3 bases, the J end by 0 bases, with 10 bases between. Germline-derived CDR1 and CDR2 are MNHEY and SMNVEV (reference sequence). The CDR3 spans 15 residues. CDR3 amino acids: CASSFDMTSTDTQYF. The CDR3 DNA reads TGTGCCAGCAGTTTCGACATGACCAGCACAGATACGCAGTATTTT.

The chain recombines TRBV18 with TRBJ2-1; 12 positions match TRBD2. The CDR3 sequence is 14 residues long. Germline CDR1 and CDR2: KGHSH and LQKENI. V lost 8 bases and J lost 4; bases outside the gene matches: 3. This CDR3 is CASMTSGGYNEQFF. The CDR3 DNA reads TGTGCCAGCATGACTAGCGGGGGATACAATGAGCAGTTCTTC.

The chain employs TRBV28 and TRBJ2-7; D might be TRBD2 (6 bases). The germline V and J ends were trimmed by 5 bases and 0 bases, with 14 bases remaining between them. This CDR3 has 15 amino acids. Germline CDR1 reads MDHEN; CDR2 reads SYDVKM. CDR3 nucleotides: TGTGCCAGCAGTCCGACGGGAGAGAGCTCCTACGAGCAGTACTTC. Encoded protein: CASSPTGESSYEQYF.

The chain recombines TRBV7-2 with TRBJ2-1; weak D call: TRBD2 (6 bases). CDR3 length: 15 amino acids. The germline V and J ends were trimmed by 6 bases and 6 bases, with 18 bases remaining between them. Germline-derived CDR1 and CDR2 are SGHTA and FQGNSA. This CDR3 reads CASRTASTRVNEQFF. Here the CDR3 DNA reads TGTGCCAGCAGGACAGCATCGACTAGGGTCAATGAGCAGTTCTTC.

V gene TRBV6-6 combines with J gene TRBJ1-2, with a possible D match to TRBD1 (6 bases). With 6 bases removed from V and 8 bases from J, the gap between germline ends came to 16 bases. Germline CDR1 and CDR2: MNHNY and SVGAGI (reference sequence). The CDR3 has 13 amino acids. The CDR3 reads CASRPGGLSGYTF. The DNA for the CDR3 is TGTGCCAGCAGGCCCGGGGGGCTCTCAGGCTACACCTTC.

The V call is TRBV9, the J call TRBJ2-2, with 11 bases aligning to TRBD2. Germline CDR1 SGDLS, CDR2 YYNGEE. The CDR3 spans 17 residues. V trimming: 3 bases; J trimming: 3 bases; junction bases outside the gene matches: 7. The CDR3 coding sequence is TGTGCCAGCAGCGCAACAGGGGGACTAGCGGACACCGGGGAGCTGTTTTTT. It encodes CASSATGGLADTGELFF.

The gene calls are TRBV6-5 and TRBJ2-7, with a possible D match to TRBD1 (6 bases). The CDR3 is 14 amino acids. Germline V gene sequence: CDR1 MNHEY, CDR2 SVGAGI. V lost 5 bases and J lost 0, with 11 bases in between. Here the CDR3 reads CASSTQGISYEQYF. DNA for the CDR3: TGTGCCAGCAGTACACAGGGTATCTCCTACGAGCAGTACTTC.